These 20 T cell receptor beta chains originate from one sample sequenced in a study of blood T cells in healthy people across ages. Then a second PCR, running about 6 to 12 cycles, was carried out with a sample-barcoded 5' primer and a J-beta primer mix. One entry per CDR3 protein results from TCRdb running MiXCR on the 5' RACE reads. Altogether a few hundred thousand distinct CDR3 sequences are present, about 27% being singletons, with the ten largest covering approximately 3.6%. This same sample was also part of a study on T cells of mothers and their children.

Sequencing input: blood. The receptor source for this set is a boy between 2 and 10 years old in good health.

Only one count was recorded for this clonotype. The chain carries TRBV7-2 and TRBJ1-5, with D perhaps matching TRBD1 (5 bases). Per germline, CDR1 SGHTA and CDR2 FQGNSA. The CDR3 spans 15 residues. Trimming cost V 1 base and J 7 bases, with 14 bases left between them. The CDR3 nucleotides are TGTGCCAGCAGCTTAGTGGAGGGACCAGGACAGCCCCAGCATTTT. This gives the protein CASSLVEGPGQPQHF.

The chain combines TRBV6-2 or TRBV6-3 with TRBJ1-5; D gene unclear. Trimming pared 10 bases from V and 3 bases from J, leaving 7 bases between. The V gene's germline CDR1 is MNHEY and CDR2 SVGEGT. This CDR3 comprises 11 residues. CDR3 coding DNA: TGTGCCACCCGTAACAATCAGCCCCAGCATTTT. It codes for CATRNNQPQHF.

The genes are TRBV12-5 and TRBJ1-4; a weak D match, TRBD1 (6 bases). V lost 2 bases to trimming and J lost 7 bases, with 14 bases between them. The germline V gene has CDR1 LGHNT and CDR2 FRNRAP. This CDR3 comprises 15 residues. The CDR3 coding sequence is TGTGCTAGTGGTTTGATCAGGGGCATAGGTGAAAAACTGTTTTTT. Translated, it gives CASGLIRGIGEKLFF.

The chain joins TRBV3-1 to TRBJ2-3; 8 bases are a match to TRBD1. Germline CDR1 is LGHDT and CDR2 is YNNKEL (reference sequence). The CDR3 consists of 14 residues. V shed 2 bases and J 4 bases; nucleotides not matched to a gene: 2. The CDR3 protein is CASSQRTGPDTQYF. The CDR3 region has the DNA TGTGCCAGCAGCCAAAGGACAGGGCCAGATACGCAGTATTTT.

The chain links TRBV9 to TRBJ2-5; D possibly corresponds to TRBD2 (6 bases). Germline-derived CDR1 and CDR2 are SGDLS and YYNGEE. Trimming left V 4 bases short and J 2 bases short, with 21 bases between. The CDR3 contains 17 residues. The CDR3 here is CASSPHGGPPKQETQYF. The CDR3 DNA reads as TGTGCCAGCAGCCCCCACGGGGGTCCCCCCAAGCAAGAGACCCAGTACTTC.

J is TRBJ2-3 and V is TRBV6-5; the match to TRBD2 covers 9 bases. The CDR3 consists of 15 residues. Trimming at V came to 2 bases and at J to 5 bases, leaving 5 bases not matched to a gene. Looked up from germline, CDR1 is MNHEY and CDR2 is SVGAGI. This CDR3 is CASSYSGRLGDTQYF. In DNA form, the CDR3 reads TGTGCCAGCAGTTACAGCGGGAGGTTAGGAGATACGCAGTATTTT.

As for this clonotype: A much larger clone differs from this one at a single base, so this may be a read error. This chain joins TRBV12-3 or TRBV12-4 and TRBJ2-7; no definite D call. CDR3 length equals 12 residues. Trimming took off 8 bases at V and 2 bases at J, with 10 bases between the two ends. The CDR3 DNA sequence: TGTGCCAGCCCCTATGGTCCCTACGAGCAGTACTTC. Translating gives CASPYGPYEQYF.

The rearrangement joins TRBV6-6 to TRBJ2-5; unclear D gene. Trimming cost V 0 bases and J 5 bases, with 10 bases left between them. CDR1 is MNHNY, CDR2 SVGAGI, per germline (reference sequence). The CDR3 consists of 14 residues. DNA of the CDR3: TGTGCCAGCAGTTACTCGCACAGTGGGGAGACCCAGTACTTC. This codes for CASSYSHSGETQYF.

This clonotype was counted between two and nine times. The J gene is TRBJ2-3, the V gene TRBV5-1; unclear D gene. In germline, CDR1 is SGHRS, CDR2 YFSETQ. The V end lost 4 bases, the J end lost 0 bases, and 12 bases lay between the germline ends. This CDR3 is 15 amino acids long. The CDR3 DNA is TGCGCCAGCAGCCTAAGTCCCTCTAGCACAGATACGCAGTATTTT. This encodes CASSLSPSSTDTQYF.

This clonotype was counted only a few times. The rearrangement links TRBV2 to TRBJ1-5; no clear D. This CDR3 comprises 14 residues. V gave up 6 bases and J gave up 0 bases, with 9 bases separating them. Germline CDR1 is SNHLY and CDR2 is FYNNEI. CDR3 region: CASREFNSNQPQHF. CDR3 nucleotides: TGTGCCAGCAGGGAGTTTAATAGCAATCAGCCCCAGCATTTT.

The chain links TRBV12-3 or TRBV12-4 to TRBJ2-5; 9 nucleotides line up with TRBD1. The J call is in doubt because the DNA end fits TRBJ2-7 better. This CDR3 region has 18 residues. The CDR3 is CASSLTLGQGFSSYEQYF. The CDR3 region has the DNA TGTGCCAGCAGTCTAACCCTGGGACAGGGCTTTAGCTCCTACGAGCAGTACTTC.

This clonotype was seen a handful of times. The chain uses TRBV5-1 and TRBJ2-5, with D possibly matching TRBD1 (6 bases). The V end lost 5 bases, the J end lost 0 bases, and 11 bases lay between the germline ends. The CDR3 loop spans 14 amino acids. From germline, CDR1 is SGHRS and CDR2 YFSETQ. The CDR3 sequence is CASSWGRNQETQYF. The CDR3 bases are TGCGCCAGCAGTTGGGGGCGGAACCAAGAGACCCAGTACTTC.

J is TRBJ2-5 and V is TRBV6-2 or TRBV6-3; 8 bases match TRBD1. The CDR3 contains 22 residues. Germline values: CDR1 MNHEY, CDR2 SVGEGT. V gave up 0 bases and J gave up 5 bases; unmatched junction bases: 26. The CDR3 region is CASSYSWTGLARGQQTPETQYF. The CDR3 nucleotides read TGTGCCAGCAGTTACTCTTGGACAGGGCTAGCACGCGGCCAACAAACCCCGGAGACCCAGTACTTC.

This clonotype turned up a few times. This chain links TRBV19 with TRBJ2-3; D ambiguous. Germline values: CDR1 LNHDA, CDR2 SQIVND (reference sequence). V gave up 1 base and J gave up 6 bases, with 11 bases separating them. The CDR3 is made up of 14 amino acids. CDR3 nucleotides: TGTGCCAGTAGTATAGTGACCGCGTCGGATACGCAGTATTTT. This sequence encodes CASSIVTASDTQYF.

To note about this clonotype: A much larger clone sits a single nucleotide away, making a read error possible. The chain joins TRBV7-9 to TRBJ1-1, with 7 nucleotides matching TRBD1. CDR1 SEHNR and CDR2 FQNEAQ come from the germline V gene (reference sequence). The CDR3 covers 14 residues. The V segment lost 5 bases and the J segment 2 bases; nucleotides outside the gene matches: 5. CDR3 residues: CASSRGQFNTEAFF. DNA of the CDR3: TGTGCCAGCAGCCGGGGACAGTTTAACACTGAAGCTTTCTTT. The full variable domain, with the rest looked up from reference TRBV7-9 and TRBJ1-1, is DTGVSQNPRHKITKRGQNVTFRCDPISEHNRLYWYRQTLGQGPEFLTYFQNEAQLEKSRLLSDRFSAERPKGSFSTLEIQRTEQGDSAMYLCASSRGQFNTEAFFGQGTRLTVV.

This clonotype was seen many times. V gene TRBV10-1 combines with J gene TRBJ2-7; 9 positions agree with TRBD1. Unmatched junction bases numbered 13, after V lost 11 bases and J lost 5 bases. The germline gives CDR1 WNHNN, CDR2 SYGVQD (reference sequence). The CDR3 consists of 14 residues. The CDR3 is CAHSIGTGHDEQYF. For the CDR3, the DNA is TGCGCCCACTCGATAGGGACAGGGCACGACGAGCAGTACTTC.

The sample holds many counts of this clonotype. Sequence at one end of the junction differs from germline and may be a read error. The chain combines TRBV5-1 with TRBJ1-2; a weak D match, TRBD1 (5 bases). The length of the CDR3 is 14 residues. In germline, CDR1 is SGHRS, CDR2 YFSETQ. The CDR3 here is CASSLGQANYGYTF. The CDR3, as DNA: TGTGCCAGCAGCTTAGGACAAGCCAACTATGGCTACACCTTC.

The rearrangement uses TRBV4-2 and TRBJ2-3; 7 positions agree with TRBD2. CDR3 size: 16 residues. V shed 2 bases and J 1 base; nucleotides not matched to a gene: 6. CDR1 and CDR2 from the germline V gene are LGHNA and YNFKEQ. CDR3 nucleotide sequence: TGTGCCAGCAGCCAAAACCCCGCGGGGGGCACAGATACGCAGTATTTT. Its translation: CASSQNPAGGTDTQYF.

CDR3 amino acids: CASSLPTDSGANVLTF. CDR3 in DNA: TGTGCCAGCAGCTTACCGACGGATTCTGGGGCCAACGTCCTGACTTTC. J is TRBJ2-6 and V is TRBV7-6; no clear D gene. The CDR3 has 16 amino acids. Germline V gene data show CDR1 as SGHVS and CDR2 as FNYEAQ. V lost 2 bases and J 1 base, leaving 9 bases between the germline ends.

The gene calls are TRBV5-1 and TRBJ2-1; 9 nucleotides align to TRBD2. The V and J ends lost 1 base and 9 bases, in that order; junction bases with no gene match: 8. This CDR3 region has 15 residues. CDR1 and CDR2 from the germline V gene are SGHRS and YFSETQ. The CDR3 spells CASSLYEREASEQFF. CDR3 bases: TGCGCCAGCAGCTTGTACGAGCGGGAGGCGAGTGAGCAGTTCTTC.